This T cell receptor beta chain is drawn from a study of blood T cell repertoires in COVID-19 (dated by TCRdb to the early 2020s). Study-level background: Samples covering the acute and convalescent phases of COVID-19 were provided by collaborators in the United States, Italy and Spain. The dataset comprised deeply sampled blood TCRbeta repertoires from subjects exposed to, actively infected with, or recovered from COVID-19. Sample metadata almost always included a de-identified subject ID, COVID-19 status, age in years and sex. The material from the prospective study consisted of cDNA or gDNA derived from T cells, B-cell-depleted T cells, or PBMCs. The samples were drawn from two sources: the first 160 participants of the ongoing ImmuneRACE study, and approximately 1,300 subjects contributed by 6 global collaborators. A freely available public database, intended as a resource for researchers studying the immune response to SARS-CoV-2, is where the repertoires were released. Where HLA class I and class II types were available, the types were taken from metadata supplied by the sample provider, not from assay-based typing. Findings and caveats that apply to the study as a whole: The quantity of clinical and demographic metadata differed by source and by participant and was supplied without curation.

The table lists this clone with a few counts. Its antigen is currently not known. Base quality data are lacking; no much larger clone is found one base away. Collaborating institutions collected whole blood in K2EDTA tubes following their own protocols. Collaborator samples were shipped for TCRbeta analysis as frozen whole blood, isolated PBMCs, or DNA extracted from either sample type. Taken from cysteine to phenylalanine, the CDR3 has 14 residues. Solely the CDR3 DNA is kept, with 42 bases framed from the first base. From a lookup of the germline V gene (reference sequence), CDR1 and CDR2 are LNHDA and SQIVND. Relative to germline, V is 6 bases shorter and J is 6 bases shorter, with 17 bases between their ends. The immunoSEQ Assay, a bias-controlled multiplex PCR, was used to amplify TCRbeta CDR3 regions from genomic DNA. The authors' analysis ran thus. The number of nucleated cells in each sample was estimated by amplification of reference gene primers within the assay. Sequence reads were collapsed and filtered to measure the absolute abundance of every unique TCRbeta CDR3 rearrangement. For each sample, productive Simpson clonality was calculated by taking the square root of Simpson's diversity index across productive rearrangements. TCRdb's version of the immuneACCESS table is confined to in-frame rearrangements and falls short of the full clone set. An unresolved V gene accounts for under half of the shortfall where checked; the remainder is of unknown origin. The V and J calls and clone size come from that table; D and trimming were worked out from the DNA. Here the sample has 90,000 to 130,000 clones; approximately 86% occur a single time. The ten largest clonotypes hold 4.5% of the sample.

The rearrangement combines TRBV19 with TRBJ1-1; the D segment cannot be called with confidence. The specimen sequenced was peripheral blood. The clonotype comes from a man in his forties or fifties with acute or convalescent COVID-19. The CDR3 corresponds to CASRGGVIVAEAFF. The nucleotide sequence is TGTGCCAGTAGGGGAGGTGTCATAGTCGCTGAAGCTTTCTTT.